This TCR beta chain was recorded in a study of T cells after yellow fever vaccination. Losses at the gene ends were 3 bases for V and 6 bases for J; bases not matched to a gene: 8. The CDR3 spans 15 residues. Germline V gene sequence: CDR1 SGHKS, CDR2 YYEKEE (reference sequence). TCRdb fed the 5' RACE reads into MiXCR, producing one record per CDR3 protein. The sample has about 350,000 distinct CDR3 sequences, about 7.8% seen once. The source was PBMCs, collected around 45 days after the first yellow fever vaccination. The sequence was obtained from a man younger than 30 who received the YFV17D yellow fever vaccine. The chain carries TRBV5-5 and TRBJ1-2; the match to TRBD1 covers 10 bases. CDR3 amino acids: CASSWTGTGEDGYTF. The CDR3 DNA is TGTGCCAGCAGCTGGACCGGGACAGGGGAGGATGGCTACACCTTC.